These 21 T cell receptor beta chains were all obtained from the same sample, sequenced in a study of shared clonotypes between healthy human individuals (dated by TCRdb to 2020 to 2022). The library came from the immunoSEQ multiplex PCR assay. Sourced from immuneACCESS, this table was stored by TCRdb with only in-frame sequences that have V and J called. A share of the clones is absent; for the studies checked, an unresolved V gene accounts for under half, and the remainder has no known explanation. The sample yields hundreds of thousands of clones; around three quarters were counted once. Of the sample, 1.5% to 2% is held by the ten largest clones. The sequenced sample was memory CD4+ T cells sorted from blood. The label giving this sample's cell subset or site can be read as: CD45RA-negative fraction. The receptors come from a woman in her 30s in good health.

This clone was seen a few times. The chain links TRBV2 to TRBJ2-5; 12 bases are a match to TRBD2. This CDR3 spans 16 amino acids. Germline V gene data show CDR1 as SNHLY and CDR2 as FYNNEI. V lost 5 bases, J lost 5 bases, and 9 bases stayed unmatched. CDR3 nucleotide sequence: TGTGCCAGCAGTACCGGACTAGCGGGATCAGGGGAGACCCAGTACTTC. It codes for CASSTGLAGSGETQYF.

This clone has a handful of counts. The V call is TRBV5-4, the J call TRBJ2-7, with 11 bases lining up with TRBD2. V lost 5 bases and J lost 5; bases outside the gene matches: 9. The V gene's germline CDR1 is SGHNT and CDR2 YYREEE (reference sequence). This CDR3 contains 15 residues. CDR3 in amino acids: CASRDPASGRNEQYF. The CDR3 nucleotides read TGTGCCAGCAGAGATCCGGCTAGCGGGAGGAACGAGCAGTACTTC. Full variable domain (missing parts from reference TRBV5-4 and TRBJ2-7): ETGVTQSPTHLIKTRGQQVTLRCSSQSGHNTVSWYQQALGQGPQFIFQYYREEENGRGNFPPRFSGLQFPNYSSELNVNALELDDSALYLCASRDPASGRNEQYFGPGTRLTVT.

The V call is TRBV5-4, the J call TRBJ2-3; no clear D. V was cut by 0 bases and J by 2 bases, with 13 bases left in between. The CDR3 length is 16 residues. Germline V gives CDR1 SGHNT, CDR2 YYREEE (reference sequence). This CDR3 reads CASSLVVLRNTDTQYF. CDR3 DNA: TGTGCCAGCAGCTTGGTTGTCTTGAGAAACACAGATACGCAGTATTTT.

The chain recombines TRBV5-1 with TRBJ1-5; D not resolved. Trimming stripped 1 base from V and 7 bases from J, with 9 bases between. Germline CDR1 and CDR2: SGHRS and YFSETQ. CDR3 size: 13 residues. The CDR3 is CASSLRGSQPQHF. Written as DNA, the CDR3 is TGCGCCAGCAGCTTGCGGGGAAGCCAGCCCCAGCATTTT. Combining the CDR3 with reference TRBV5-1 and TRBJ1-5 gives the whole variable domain KAGVTQTPRYLIKTRGQQVTLSCSPISGHRSVSWYQQTPGQGLQFLFEYFSETQRNKGNFPGRFSGRQFSNSRSEMNVSTLELGDSALYLCASSLRGSQPQHFGDGTRLSIL.

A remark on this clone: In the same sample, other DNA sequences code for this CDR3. CDR3 DNA sequence: TGTGCCAGCACGCCCCAGCTAGCGGGAGTAACAGATACGCAGTATTTT. Its protein is CASTPQLAGVTDTQYF. The J gene is TRBJ2-3, the V gene TRBV2, with 10 bases matching TRBD2. Germline V gives CDR1 SNHLY, CDR2 FYNNEI. The CDR3 runs 16 residues. V was pared by 7 bases and J by 3 bases, with 10 bases of the junction left unmatched.

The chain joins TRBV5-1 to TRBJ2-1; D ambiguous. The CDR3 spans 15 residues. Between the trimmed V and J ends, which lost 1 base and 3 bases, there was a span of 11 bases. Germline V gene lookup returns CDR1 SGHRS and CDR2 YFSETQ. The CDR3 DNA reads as TGCGCCAGCAGCTTGCCCCACCCGGACTACAATGAGCAGTTCTTC. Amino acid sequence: CASSLPHPDYNEQFF.

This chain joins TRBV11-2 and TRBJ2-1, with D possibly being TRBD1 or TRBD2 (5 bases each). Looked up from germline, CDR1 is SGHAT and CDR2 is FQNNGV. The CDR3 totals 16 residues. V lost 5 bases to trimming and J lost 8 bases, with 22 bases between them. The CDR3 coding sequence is TGTGCCAGCAGCCATCTCCCGGGACCCCTTGTATATGAGCAGTTCTTC. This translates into CASSHLPGPLVYEQFF.

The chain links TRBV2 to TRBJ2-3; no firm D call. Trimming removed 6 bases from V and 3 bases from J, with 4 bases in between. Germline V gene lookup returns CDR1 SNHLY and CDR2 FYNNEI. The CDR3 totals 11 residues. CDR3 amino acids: CASRRTDTQYF. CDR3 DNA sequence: TGTGCCAGCAGGAGGACAGATACGCAGTATTTT. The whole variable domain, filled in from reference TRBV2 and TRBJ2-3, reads EPEVTQTPSHQVTQMGQEVILRCVPISNHLYFYWYRQILGQKVEFLVSFYNNEISEKSEIFDDQFSVERPDGSNFTLKIRSTKLEDSAMYFCASRRTDTQYFGPGTRLTVL.

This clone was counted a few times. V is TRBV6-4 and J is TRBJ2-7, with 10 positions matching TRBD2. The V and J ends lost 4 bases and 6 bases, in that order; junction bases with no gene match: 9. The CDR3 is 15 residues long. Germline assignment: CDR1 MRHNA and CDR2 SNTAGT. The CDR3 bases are TGTGCCAGCAGTGTCCAACTAGCGGGACCCTCCGAGCAGTACTTC. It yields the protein CASSVQLAGPSEQYF.

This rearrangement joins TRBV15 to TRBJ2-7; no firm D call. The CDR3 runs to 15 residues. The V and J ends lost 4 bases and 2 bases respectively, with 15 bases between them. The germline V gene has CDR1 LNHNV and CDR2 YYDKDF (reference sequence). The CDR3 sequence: CATSTQGSSAYEQYF. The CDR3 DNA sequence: TGTGCCACCAGCACCCAAGGTAGTTCGGCCTACGAGCAGTACTTC.

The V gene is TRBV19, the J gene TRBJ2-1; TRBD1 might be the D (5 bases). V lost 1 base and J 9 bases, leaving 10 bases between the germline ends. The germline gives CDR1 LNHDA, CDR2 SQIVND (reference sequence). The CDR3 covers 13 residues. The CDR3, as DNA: TGTGCCAGTAGTATAGGGCAGGGCTTTGAGCAGTTCTTC. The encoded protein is CASSIGQGFEQFF.

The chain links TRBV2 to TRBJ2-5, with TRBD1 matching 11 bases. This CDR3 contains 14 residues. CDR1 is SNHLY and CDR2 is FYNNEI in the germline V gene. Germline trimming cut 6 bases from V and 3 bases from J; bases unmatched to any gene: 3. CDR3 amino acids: CASRRDRGKETQYF. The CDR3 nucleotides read TGTGCCAGCAGAAGGGACAGGGGGAAAGAGACCCAGTACTTC. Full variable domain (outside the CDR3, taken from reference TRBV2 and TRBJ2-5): EPEVTQTPSHQVTQMGQEVILRCVPISNHLYFYWYRQILGQKVEFLVSFYNNEISEKSEIFDDQFSVERPDGSNFTLKIRSTKLEDSAMYFCASRRDRGKETQYFGPGTRLLVL.

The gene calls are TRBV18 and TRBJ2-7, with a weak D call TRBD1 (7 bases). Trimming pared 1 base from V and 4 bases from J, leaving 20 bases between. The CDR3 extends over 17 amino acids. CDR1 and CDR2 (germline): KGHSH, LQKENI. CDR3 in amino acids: CASSPQTGVGSGYEQYF. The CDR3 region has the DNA TGTGCCAGCTCACCACAAACAGGGGTCGGGAGCGGGTACGAGCAGTACTTC. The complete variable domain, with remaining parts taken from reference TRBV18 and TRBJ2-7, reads NAGVMQNPRHLVRRRGQEARLRCSPMKGHSHVYWYRQLPEEGLKFMVYLQKENIIDESGMPKERFSAEFPKEGPSILRIQQVVRGDSAAYFCASSPQTGVGSGYEQYFGPGTRLTVT.

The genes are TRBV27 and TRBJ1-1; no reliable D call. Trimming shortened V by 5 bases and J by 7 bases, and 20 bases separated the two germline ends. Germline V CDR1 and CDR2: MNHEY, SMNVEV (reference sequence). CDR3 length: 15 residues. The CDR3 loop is CASSNVGSIPHEAFF. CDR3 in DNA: TGTGCCAGCAGTAATGTTGGCTCGATCCCCCATGAAGCTTTCTTT.

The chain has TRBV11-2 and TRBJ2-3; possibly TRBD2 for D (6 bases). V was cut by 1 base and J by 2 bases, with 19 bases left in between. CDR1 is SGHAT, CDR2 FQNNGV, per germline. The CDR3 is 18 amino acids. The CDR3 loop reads CASSLVPISGPNTDTQYF. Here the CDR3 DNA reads TGTGCCAGCAGCTTAGTCCCTATTAGCGGCCCCAACACAGATACGCAGTATTTT.

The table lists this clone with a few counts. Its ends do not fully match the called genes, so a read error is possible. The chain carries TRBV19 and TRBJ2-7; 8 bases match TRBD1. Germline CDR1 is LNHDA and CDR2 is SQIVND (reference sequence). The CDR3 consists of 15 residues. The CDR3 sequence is CARGAGGLLSFEQYF. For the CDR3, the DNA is TGTGCCCGCGGGGCAGGGGGCCTCCTATCCTTCGAGCAGTACTTC.

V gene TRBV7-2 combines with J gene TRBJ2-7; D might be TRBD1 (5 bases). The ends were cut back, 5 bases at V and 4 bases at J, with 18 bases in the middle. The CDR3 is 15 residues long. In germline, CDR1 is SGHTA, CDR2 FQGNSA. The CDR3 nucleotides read TGTGCCAGCAGCCCTTGGGAAGGGGCGTTTTACGAGCAGTACTTC. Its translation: CASSPWEGAFYEQYF.

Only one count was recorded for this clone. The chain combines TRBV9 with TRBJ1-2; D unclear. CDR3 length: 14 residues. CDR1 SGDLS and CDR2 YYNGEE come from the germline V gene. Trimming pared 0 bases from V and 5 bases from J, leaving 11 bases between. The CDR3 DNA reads TGTGCCAGCAGCGTAGGGACTACGGGATATGGCTACACCTTC. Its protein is CASSVGTTGYGYTF.

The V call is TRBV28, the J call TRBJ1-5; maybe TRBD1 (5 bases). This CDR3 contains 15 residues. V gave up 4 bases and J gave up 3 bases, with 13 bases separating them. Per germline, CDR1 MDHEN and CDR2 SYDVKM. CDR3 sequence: CASSSAGTNNQPQHF. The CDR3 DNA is TGTGCCAGCAGTTCCGCCGGGACCAACAATCAGCCCCAGCATTTT.

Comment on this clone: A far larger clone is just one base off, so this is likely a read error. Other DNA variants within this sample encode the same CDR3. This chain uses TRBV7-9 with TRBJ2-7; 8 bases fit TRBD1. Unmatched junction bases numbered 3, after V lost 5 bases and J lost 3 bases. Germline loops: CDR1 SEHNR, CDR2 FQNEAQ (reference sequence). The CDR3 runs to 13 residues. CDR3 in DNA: TGTGCCAGCAGCCACGGACAGGGCTACGAGCAGTACTTC. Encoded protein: CASSHGQGYEQYF.

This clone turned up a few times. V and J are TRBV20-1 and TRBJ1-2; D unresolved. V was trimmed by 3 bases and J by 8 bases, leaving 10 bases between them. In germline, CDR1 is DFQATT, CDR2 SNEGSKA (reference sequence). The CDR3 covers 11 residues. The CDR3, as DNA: TGCAGTGCTAGTCGCGCTGGGGGCTACACCTTC. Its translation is CSASRAGGYTF.